The sequence of this T cell receptor beta chain was determined in a study of T cell repertoires and HLA-DP antigens. General observations from the study: Responder cells were total CD4+ cells with a HeLa antigen-presenting system. No separate analysis of naive versus memory CD4+ cells was done.

For this clone: Its antigen is currently unknown.

Measured with immunoSEQ multiplex PCR; TCRdb has only the in-frame clones, and not every one. The sample has about 120,000 clones, roughly 92% seen once. Germline CDR1 ENHRY, CDR2 SYGVKD. The CDR3 is 15 amino acids. The ends lost 5 bases at V and 2 bases at J; junction bases unmatched: 7. The chain uses TRBV10-3 and TRBJ2-7; TRBD2 agrees at 9 bases. The source material was CD4+ T cells from PBMCs. This TCR came from a woman aged 18-35 years in good health and CMV-seronegative. CDR3 coding DNA: TGTGCCATCAGTCTTGGACTAGCGAGTCCCTACGAGCAGTACTTC. Its translation is CAISLGLASPYEQYF.